The 18 T cell receptor beta chains in this list originate from one sample, sequenced in a study of blood T cell repertoires in COVID-19. Here immunoSEQ multiplex PCR was the method, and the copy in TCRdb shows in-frame clones only, minus some. The sample yields 15,000 to 20,000 clones, roughly 85% seen once. The sequenced sample consisted of peripheral blood. The source is a man older than 75 with acute or convalescent COVID-19.

The gene calls are TRBV10-3 and TRBJ2-2; TRBD2 aligns across 14 bases. From germline, CDR1 is ENHRY and CDR2 SYGVKD. The CDR3 covers 17 residues. The V and J ends lost 5 bases and 3 bases, in that order; junction bases with no gene match: 5. In DNA form, the CDR3 reads TGTGCCATCAGTCCGGGACTAGCGGGGGTACACACCGGGGAGCTGTTTTTT. Amino acids: CAISPGLAGVHTGELFF.

The chain is built from TRBV6-5 and TRBJ2-1, with TRBD2 matching over 10 bases. V lost 2 bases, J lost 7 bases, and 5 bases stayed unmatched. Per the germline V gene, CDR1 is MNHEY and CDR2 is SVGAGI. The CDR3 length is 15 residues. The CDR3: CASSYPSGGGNEQFF. Here the CDR3 DNA reads TGTGCCAGCAGTTACCCTAGCGGGGGAGGGAATGAGCAGTTCTTC.

This chain links TRBV7-2 with TRBJ1-5; a possible D gene is TRBD1 (6 bases). This CDR3 is built from 15 residues. Trimming took 2 bases from V and 6 from J, leaving 14 bases between them. Germline values: CDR1 SGHTA, CDR2 FQGNSA. DNA for the CDR3: TGTGCCAGCAGCTTAACAAACAGGGTCGGTCAGCCCCAGCATTTT. It translates to CASSLTNRVGQPQHF.

This sequence joins TRBV11-2 and TRBJ2-3, with a possible D match to TRBD2 (7 bases). Trimming removed 5 bases from V and 2 bases from J, with 11 bases in between. Germline lookup yields CDR1 SGHAT and CDR2 FQNNGV. CDR3 size: 14 residues. The CDR3 spells CASSPGGPTDTQYF. DNA for the CDR3: TGTGCCAGCAGCCCCGGGGGGCCCACAGATACGCAGTATTTT.

The V gene is TRBV3-1 (or the pseudogene TRBV3-2), the J gene TRBJ1-1; D is uncertain. CDR1 and CDR2 from the germline V gene are LGHDT and YNNKEL (reference sequence). The length of the CDR3 is 16 residues. V gave up 4 bases and J gave up 5 bases, with 20 bases separating them. As DNA, the CDR3 is TGTGCCAGCAGCCGCACAGATCAGTTTCCAAGGACTGAAGCTTTCTTT. As protein: CASSRTDQFPRTEAFF.

The V and J genes are TRBV12-3 or TRBV12-4 and TRBJ2-5; D is unresolved. This CDR3 contains 13 residues. Trimming stripped 7 bases from V and 1 base from J, with 10 bases between. CDR3 sequence reads: CASMGGLQETQYF. The CDR3 DNA reads TGTGCCAGCATGGGTGGGCTCCAAGAGACCCAGTACTTC.

The V call is TRBV4-3, the J call TRBJ2-3; the match to TRBD1 covers 7 bases. Germline values: CDR1 LGHNA, CDR2 YSLEER. The J segment lost 4 bases and the V segment lost 1 base, leaving 5 bases of the junction unmatched. The CDR3 is made up of 15 amino acids. The CDR3 coding sequence is TGCGCCAGCAGCCAAGTCGAGCAGGGGGCAGATACGCAGTATTTT. Residues: CASSQVEQGADTQYF.

This chain joins TRBV24-1 and TRBJ2-3; 7 nucleotides align to TRBD1. V lost 10 bases to trimming and J lost 0 bases; unmatched junction nucleotides: 6. CDR3 length equals 14 residues. Germline V gene lookup returns CDR1 KGHDR and CDR2 SFDVKD. The chain's CDR3 is CATGTALSTDTQYF. In nucleotides, the CDR3 is TGTGCCACGGGGACAGCTCTTAGCACAGATACGCAGTATTTT.

The chain links TRBV18 to TRBJ2-3; 9 bases map to TRBD2. V was pared by 0 bases and J by 0 bases, with 4 bases of the junction left unmatched. The CDR3 runs to 17 residues. Germline V gene sequence: CDR1 KGHSH, CDR2 LQKENI. The CDR3 is CASSPPNSGGSTDTQYF. The CDR3 DNA is TGTGCCAGCTCACCACCGAATAGCGGGGGCAGCACAGATACGCAGTATTTT. The variable domain in full, completed from reference TRBV18 and TRBJ2-3, reads NAGVMQNPRHLVRRRGQEARLRCSPMKGHSHVYWYRQLPEEGLKFMVYLQKENIIDESGMPKERFSAEFPKEGPSILRIQQVVRGDSAAYFCASSPPNSGGSTDTQYFGPGTRLTVL.

The gene calls are TRBV2 and TRBJ1-6; possibly TRBD1 for D (6 bases). CDR1 and CDR2 (germline): SNHLY, FYNNEI. Trimming pared 3 bases from V and 6 bases from J, leaving 9 bases between. This CDR3 comprises 14 residues. DNA for the CDR3: TGTGCCAGCAGTGATGCAGGGGCTAATTCACCCCTCCACTTT. Protein product: CASSDAGANSPLHF. The entire variable domain, with the rest obtained from reference TRBV2 and TRBJ1-6, is as follows: EPEVTQTPSHQVTQMGQEVILRCVPISNHLYFYWYRQILGQKVEFLVSFYNNEISEKSEIFDDQFSVERPDGSNFTLKIRSTKLEDSAMYFCASSDAGANSPLHFGNGTRLTVT.

CDR3 sequence reads: CASSLAVHPGDEQFF. DNA for the CDR3: TGTGCCAGCAGCTTGGCGGTCCACCCCGGAGATGAGCAGTTCTTC. The V and J genes are TRBV5-5 and TRBJ2-1, with D uncertain. The CDR3 has 15 amino acids. Germline values: CDR1 SGHKS, CDR2 YYEKEE (reference sequence). V shed 0 bases and J shed 8 bases, with 15 bases lying between them.

The chain links TRBV4-2 to TRBJ1-2; D is unresolved. Per germline, CDR1 LGHNA and CDR2 YNFKEQ. The CDR3 runs 15 residues. V dropped 4 bases and J dropped 9 bases, with 21 bases sitting between them. The CDR3 sequence is CASSLTGDGPLSYTF. CDR3 coding DNA: TGTGCCAGCAGCCTTACCGGAGACGGCCCGCTCAGCTACACCTTC.

CDR3 sequence reads: CASSLGSREFF. CDR3 sequence (DNA): TGTGCCAGCAGTTTAGGGAGCCGGGAGTTCTTC. This rearrangement joins TRBV6-2 or TRBV6-3 to TRBJ2-1; D is possibly TRBD2 (5 bases). The CDR3 has 11 amino acids. From germline, CDR1 is MNHEY and CDR2 SVGEGT. Trimming stripped 4 bases from V and 14 bases from J, with 12 bases between.

The genes are TRBV19 and TRBJ1-5; 8 bases are a match to TRBD1. The CDR3 covers 13 residues. Germline-derived CDR1 and CDR2 are LNHDA and SQIVND (reference sequence). Unmatched junction bases numbered 6, after V lost 7 bases and J lost 7 bases. The CDR3 region has the DNA TGTGCCAGTACCAGGGGGCTAGGGCAGCCCCAGCATTTT. This translates into CASTRGLGQPQHF.

The chain has TRBV7-2 and TRBJ2-7; 8 nucleotides line up with TRBD1. CDR1 SGHTA and CDR2 FQGNSA come from the germline V gene. Germline trimming cut 5 bases from V and 5 bases from J; bases unmatched to any gene: 8. CDR3 size: 14 residues. The CDR3 here is CASSRDRGGNEQYF. The CDR3 DNA reads TGTGCCAGCAGCCGCGACAGGGGAGGAAACGAGCAGTACTTC. Full variable domain (outside the CDR3, taken from reference TRBV7-2 and TRBJ2-7): GAGVSQSPSNKVTEKGKDVELRCDPISGHTALYWYRQSLGQGLEFLIYFQGNSAPDKSGLPSDRFSAERTGGSVSTLTIQRTQQEDSAVYLCASSRDRGGNEQYFGPGTRLTVT.

This chain joins TRBV5-1 and TRBJ2-5, with a possible D match to TRBD2 (6 bases). Germline V gene sequence: CDR1 SGHRS, CDR2 YFSETQ. Trimming pared 2 bases from V and 5 bases from J, leaving 13 bases between. CDR3 length: 14 residues. The CDR3: CASSFGGAGETQYF. The CDR3 DNA reads as TGCGCCAGCAGCTTCGGAGGGGCCGGGGAGACCCAGTACTTC.

V gene TRBV11-2 combines with J gene TRBJ2-5, with D perhaps TRBD2 (6 bases). The CDR3 contains 11 residues. The V gene's germline CDR1 is SGHAT and CDR2 FQNNGV. With 5 bases removed from V and 5 bases from J, the gap between germline ends came to 6 bases. CDR3 DNA sequence: TGTGCCAGCAGCCGGGGGGAGACCCAGTACTTC. Its translation: CASSRGETQYF.

This clone showed up just a few times. This sequence joins TRBV13 and TRBJ2-3; 8 bases fit TRBD2. Germline trimming cut 5 bases from V and 4 bases from J; bases unmatched to any gene: 11. The CDR3 runs to 16 residues. CDR1 and CDR2 (germline): PRHDT, FYEKMQ (reference sequence). The CDR3 DNA sequence: TGTGCCAGCAGCCTCGCGGCGGGGGGTCTCGCAGATACGCAGTATTTT. It is translated as CASSLAAGGLADTQYF.